These 14 T cell receptor beta chains came from one sample sequenced in a study of Ad26.COV2.S vaccination and SARS-CoV-2 variants. The method was immunoSEQ multiplex PCR; TCRdb's version includes in-frame clones alone and lacks a portion of them. This sample yields about 450,000 clones, of which 75% to 90% are seen a single time; around 2.5% belongs to the top ten. Noted treatment: around 19 received Ad26.COV2.S at low or high dose, single or two shots; 5 received placebo; per-sample allocation not given. After the first vaccine or placebo injection, samples were drawn on day 63. The sample was peripheral blood, taken in a trial of Ad26.COV2.S vaccine versus placebo. Receptors were obtained from a person aged 18-60 years who received the Ad26.COV2.S COVID-19 vaccine or a placebo.

This chain connects TRBV19 to TRBJ2-1; D gene unclear. V lost 3 bases, J lost 4 bases, and 10 bases lay in between. This CDR3 is built from 14 residues. The germline CDR1 and CDR2 sequences are LNHDA and SQIVND (reference sequence). The CDR3 bases are TGTGCCAGTAGTATCTCGGTATTATACAATGAGCAGTTCTTC. It encodes CASSISVLYNEQFF.

This chain connects TRBV4-3 to TRBJ2-1; no reliable D call. In germline, CDR1 is LGHNA, CDR2 YSLEER. V was trimmed by 0 bases and J by 5 bases, leaving 11 bases between them. The CDR3 runs to 15 residues. This CDR3 reads CASSQEVSPNNEQFF. DNA for the CDR3: TGCGCCAGCAGCCAAGAAGTTTCCCCTAACAATGAGCAGTTCTTC.

This chain links TRBV12-3 or TRBV12-4 with TRBJ1-6; no clear D. Trimming pared 6 bases from V and 7 bases from J, leaving 10 bases between. CDR3 length: 13 residues. The DNA for the CDR3 is TGTGCCAGCAGAGTCAGGCACAATTCACCCCTCCACTTT. Its translation: CASRVRHNSPLHF.

The rearrangement joins TRBV19 to TRBJ2-3; 10 bases are shared with TRBD2. CDR3 length equals 21 residues. Germline CDR1 and CDR2: LNHDA and SQIVND (reference sequence). Trimming took 6 bases from V and 2 from J; bases not matched to a gene: 23. The CDR3 protein is CASSPKHRLAGVLSVTDTQYF. As DNA, the CDR3 is TGTGCCAGTAGCCCGAAACATCGACTAGCGGGCGTGTTGAGCGTCACAGATACGCAGTATTTT.

CDR3 sequence: CASSLELNYGYTF. CDR3 nucleotide sequence: TGTGCCAGCAGCTTAGAGCTAAACTATGGCTACACCTTC. The chain joins TRBV11-2 to TRBJ1-2; no clear D gene. CDR1 is SGHAT, CDR2 FQNNGV, per germline. The CDR3 has 13 residues. The V and J ends lost 0 bases and 2 bases respectively, with 4 bases between them.

The chain joins TRBV7-9 to TRBJ2-3, with 9 bases identical to TRBD2. This CDR3 region has 15 residues. Germline loops: CDR1 SEHNR, CDR2 FQNEAQ (reference sequence). Germline trimming cut 2 bases from V and 5 bases from J; bases unmatched to any gene: 5. In DNA, the CDR3 is TGTGCCAGCAGCTTATCTAGCGGGACCAGAGATACGCAGTATTTT. It encodes CASSLSSGTRDTQYF. Together with reference TRBV7-9 and TRBJ2-3, the CDR3 gives the full variable domain: DTGVSQNPRHKITKRGQNVTFRCDPISEHNRLYWYRQTLGQGPEFLTYFQNEAQLEKSRLLSDRFSAERPKGSFSTLEIQRTEQGDSAMYLCASSLSSGTRDTQYFGPGTRLTVL.

This rearrangement joins TRBV5-1 to TRBJ2-2; D is possibly TRBD1 (6 bases). The CDR3 extends over 16 amino acids. Trimming left V 5 bases short and J 1 base short, with 15 bases between. Germline V CDR1 and CDR2: SGHRS, YFSETQ. CDR3 bases: TGCGCCAGCAGTCAGGGGCAGGGCCTGAACACCGGGGAGCTGTTTTTT. Protein product: CASSQGQGLNTGELFF.

The V and J genes are TRBV9 and TRBJ1-1; D gene ambiguous. Germline loops: CDR1 SGDLS, CDR2 YYNGEE. This CDR3 has 13 residues. V was trimmed by 2 bases and J by 3 bases, leaving 8 bases between them. The CDR3: CASSVVDDTEAFF. The CDR3, as DNA: TGTGCCAGCAGCGTGGTTGATGACACTGAAGCTTTCTTT.

A few counts support this clone. The chain couples TRBV2 to TRBJ2-3, with 8 bases lining up with TRBD2. The germline CDR1 and CDR2 sequences are SNHLY and FYNNEI. CDR3 size: 14 residues. The ends lost 6 bases at V and 3 bases at J; junction bases unmatched: 5. In nucleotides, the CDR3 is TGTGCCAGCAGCCAGGGACTAGGGACAGATACGCAGTATTTT. This encodes CASSQGLGTDTQYF.

The CDR3 spells CASSPQGSKFF. CDR3 bases: TGTGCCAGCAGTCCTCAGGGGTCCAAGTTCTTC. The rearrangement links TRBV2 to TRBJ2-1, with D possibly being TRBD1 (6 bases). Between the trimmed V and J ends, which lost 5 bases and 14 bases, there was a span of 13 bases. The CDR3 loop spans 11 amino acids. Per the germline V gene, CDR1 is SNHLY and CDR2 is FYNNEI.

A single count supports this clone. The chain has TRBV4-1 and TRBJ2-2; tentative D call: TRBD1 (5 bases). Between the trimmed V and J ends, which lost 3 bases and 7 bases, there was a span of 12 bases. The length of the CDR3 is 14 residues. Germline V gene sequence: CDR1 MGHRA, CDR2 YSYEKL. In DNA, the CDR3 is TGCGCCAGCAGCCAGAGTGGGGCGTTCGGGGAGCTGTTTTTT. Translating gives CASSQSGAFGELFF.

This chain links TRBV7-2 with TRBJ1-5; D is ambiguous. Germline-derived CDR1 and CDR2 are SGHTA and FQGNSA. Between the trimmed V and J ends, which lost 5 bases and 6 bases, there was a span of 11 bases. CDR3 size: 13 residues. The chain's CDR3 is CASSQYKFQPQHF. CDR3 DNA sequence: TGTGCCAGCAGCCAGTATAAATTTCAGCCCCAGCATTTT.

V is TRBV23-1 and J is TRBJ2-3; D remains ambiguous. TRBV23-1 is sorted into the ORF group, with uncertain function. The CDR3 has 12 residues. Trimming left V 5 bases short and J 0 bases short, with 3 bases between. The CDR3 spells CASSYSTDTQYF. As DNA, the CDR3 is TGCGCCAGCAGTTACAGCACAGATACGCAGTATTTT.

The chain has TRBV11-3 and TRBJ2-1; a weak D match, TRBD2 (7 bases). Per germline, CDR1 SGHNT and CDR2 YENEEA. The CDR3 has 15 residues. V shed 3 bases and J shed 3 bases, with 12 bases lying between them. The CDR3 is CASSLNRDYYNEQFF. The DNA of the CDR3 is TGTGCCAGCAGCTTGAACAGGGACTACTACAATGAGCAGTTCTTC. Variable domain in full (rest from reference TRBV11-3 and TRBJ2-1): EAGVVQSPRYKIIEKKQPVAFWCNPISGHNTLYWYLQNLGQGPELLIRYENEEAVDDSQLPKDRFSAERLKGVDSTLKIQPAELGDSAVYLCASSLNRDYYNEQFFGPGTRLTVL.